This T cell receptor (beta chain) was profiled in a study of T cells expressing NK-cell markers. Study-level information: Seven HCMV-seropositive donors and one seronegative donor made up the eight sequenced donors. Study-wide points: In a handful of donors, these clonotypes also led the CD3+CD56-NKG2C+ fraction.

Concerning this clonotype itself: Antigen specificity is unknown.

Production of TCR beta cDNA relied on 5'RACE template switching with UMIs. TCRdb reprocessed the 5' RACE reads and keeps a single row for each CDR3 protein, giving no DNA. The ten most abundant clones cover about 7.1% of a sample with some 450,000 distinct CDR3 sequences. Looked up from germline, CDR1 is ENHRY and CDR2 is SYGVKD. This CDR3 region has 13 residues. What was sequenced was blood T cells: a sorted CD56 or NKG2C T cell subset, CD4+ or CD8+ T cells, or bulk PBMC T cells (not recorded which). This sequence was found in a woman aged 18 to 69 in good health. The V gene is TRBV10-3, the J gene TRBJ1-3. The CDR3 sequence is CAISESEGNTIYF.